This TCR beta chain was sequenced for a study of spatial heterogeneity in lung cancer. Across the whole study: Beta-chain sequences consistently outnumbered alpha-chain sequences in detection.

TCR cDNA molecules each had a unique molecular identifier. Each CDR3 protein gets one entry after TCRdb re-called the 5' RACE reads with MiXCR. The data show about 85,000 distinct CDR3 sequences, more than 15% seen once. The CDR3 has 14 residues. Trimming removed 3 bases at V and 6 bases at J, with 15 bases between. Germline values: CDR1 KGHSH, CDR2 LQKENI. Time point specified: sample taken at primary tumor resection. Unsorted whole RNA samples from tumor, nontumor lung or frozen PBMC were sequenced. The specimen comprised PBMCs, sampled at surgery. This chain links TRBV18 with TRBJ2-7, with TRBD2 as a possible D gene (6 bases). The sequence derives from a male donor with early-stage non-small cell lung cancer. This CDR3 is CASSPGGSFREQYF. The CDR3 coding sequence is TGTGCCAGCTCACCCGGAGGGAGTTTCCGCGAGCAGTACTTC.